This TCR beta chain is drawn from a study of low-dose radiotherapy and immunotherapy resistance in tumors. Overall study: Once cycle 1 day 1 began, patients took oral aspirin 300 mg daily for four cycles. With TRAV- and TRBV-specific primers, first-strand cDNA was made, covering the alpha and beta chains.

Time point of the sample: after trial treatment. Treatment here: LDRT plus nivolumab, ipilimumab, low-dose cyclophosphamide and aspirin (RACIN trial). Trimming took 4 bases from V and 0 from J, leaving 9 bases between them. Germline lookup yields CDR1 SEHNR and CDR2 FQNEAQ (reference sequence). The CDR3 contains 14 residues. This clonotype was seen just once. TCRs underwent 15 to 25 PCR cycles of amplification with a constant-region primer and V-primer adapter. In vitro transcription served to amplify the isolated mRNA. MiXCR, run by TCRdb on the reads, gives a single entry per CDR3 protein. The data show roughly 48,000 distinct CDR3 sequences, with around a third seen just once and roughly 8% held by the top ten.

The sequencing used PBMCs, collected after low-dose radiotherapy plus immunotherapy. This receptor was taken from a male donor with rectosigmoid adenocarcinoma. This sequence joins TRBV7-9 and TRBJ2-5; D uncertain. CDR3 loop: CASSSETYQETQYF. CDR3 coding DNA: TGTGCCAGCAGCTCAGAGACGTACCAAGAGACCCAGTACTTC.